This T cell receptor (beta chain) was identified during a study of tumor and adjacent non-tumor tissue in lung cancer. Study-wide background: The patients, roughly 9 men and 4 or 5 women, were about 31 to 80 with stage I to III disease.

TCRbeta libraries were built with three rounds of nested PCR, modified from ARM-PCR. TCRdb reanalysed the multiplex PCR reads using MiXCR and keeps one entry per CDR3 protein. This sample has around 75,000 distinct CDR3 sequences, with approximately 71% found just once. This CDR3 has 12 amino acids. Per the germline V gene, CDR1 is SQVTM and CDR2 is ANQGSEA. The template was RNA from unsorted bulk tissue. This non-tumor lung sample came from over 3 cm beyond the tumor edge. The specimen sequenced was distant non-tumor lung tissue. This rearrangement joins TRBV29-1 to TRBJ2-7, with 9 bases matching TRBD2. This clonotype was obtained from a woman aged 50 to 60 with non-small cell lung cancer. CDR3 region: CSTLAGSYEQYF. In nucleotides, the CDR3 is TGCAGTACCCTAGCGGGGTCCTACGAGCAGTACTTC.